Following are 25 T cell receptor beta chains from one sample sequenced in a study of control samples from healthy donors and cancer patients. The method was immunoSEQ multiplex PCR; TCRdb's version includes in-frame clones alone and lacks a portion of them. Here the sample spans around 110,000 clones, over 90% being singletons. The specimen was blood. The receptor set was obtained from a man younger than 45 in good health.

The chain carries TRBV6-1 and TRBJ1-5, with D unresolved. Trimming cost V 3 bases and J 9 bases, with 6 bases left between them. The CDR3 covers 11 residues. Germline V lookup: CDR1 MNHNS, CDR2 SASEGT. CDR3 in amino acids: CASSEDGPQHF. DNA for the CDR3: TGTGCCAGCAGTGAGGACGGGCCCCAGCATTTT.

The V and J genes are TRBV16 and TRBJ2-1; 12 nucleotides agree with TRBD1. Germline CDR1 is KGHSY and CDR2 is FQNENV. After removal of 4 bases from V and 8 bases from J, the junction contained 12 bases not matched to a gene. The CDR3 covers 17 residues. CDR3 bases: TGTGCCAGCAGCCGAACCCGGGACAGGGGGCTAAGAGATGAGCAGTTCTTC. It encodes CASSRTRDRGLRDEQFF.

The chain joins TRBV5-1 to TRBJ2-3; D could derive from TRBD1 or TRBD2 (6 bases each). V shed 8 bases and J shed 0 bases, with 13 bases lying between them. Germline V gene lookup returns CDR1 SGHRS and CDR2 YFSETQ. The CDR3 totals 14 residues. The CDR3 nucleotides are TGCGCCAGTGCCGCGGGACATAGCACAGATACGCAGTATTTT. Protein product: CASAAGHSTDTQYF.

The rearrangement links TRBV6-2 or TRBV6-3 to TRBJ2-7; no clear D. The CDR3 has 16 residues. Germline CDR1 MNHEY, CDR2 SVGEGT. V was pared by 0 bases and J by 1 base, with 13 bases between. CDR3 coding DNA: TGTGCCAGCAGTTACTCCGTTATTATTCCTTCCTACGAGCAGTACTTC. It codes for CASSYSVIIPSYEQYF.

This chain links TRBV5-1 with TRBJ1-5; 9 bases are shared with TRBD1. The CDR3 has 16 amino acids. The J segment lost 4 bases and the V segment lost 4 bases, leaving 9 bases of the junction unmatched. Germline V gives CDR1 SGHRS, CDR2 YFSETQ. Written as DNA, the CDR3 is TGCGCCAGCAGCCCGGGGGACAGGGTTGCAAATCAGCCCCAGCATTTT. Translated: CASSPGDRVANQPQHF.

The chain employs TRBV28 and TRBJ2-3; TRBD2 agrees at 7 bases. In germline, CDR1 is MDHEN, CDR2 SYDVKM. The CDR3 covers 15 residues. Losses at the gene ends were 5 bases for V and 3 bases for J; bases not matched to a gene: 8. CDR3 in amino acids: CASSPTSVGTDTQYF. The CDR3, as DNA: TGTGCCAGCAGTCCTACTAGCGTGGGAACAGATACGCAGTATTTT.

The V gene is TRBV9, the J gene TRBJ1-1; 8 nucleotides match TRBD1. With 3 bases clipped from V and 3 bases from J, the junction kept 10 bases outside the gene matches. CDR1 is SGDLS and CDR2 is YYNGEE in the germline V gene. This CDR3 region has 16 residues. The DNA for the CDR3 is TGTGCCAGCAGCGGCGGGCAGGGGGCTTCCTACACTGAAGCTTTCTTT. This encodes CASSGGQGASYTEAFF.

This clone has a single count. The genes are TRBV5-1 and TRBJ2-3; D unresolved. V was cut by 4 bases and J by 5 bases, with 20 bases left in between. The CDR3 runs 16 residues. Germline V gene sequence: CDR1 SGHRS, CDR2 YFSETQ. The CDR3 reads CASSPLPRSTGDTQYF. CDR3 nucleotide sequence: TGCGCCAGCAGCCCTCTTCCGCGGTCCACGGGAGATACGCAGTATTTT.

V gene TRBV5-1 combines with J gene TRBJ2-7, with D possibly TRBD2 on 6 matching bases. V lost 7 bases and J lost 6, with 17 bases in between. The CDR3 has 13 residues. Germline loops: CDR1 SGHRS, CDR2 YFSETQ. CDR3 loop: CASGPNRLGEQYF. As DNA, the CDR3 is TGCGCCAGCGGACCGAACCGACTAGGCGAGCAGTACTTC. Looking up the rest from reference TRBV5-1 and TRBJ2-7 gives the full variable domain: KAGVTQTPRYLIKTRGQQVTLSCSPISGHRSVSWYQQTPGQGLQFLFEYFSETQRNKGNFPGRFSGRQFSNSRSEMNVSTLELGDSALYLCASGPNRLGEQYFGPGTRLTVT.

The DNA for the CDR3 is TGCGCCAGCAGCCAAACACCGACAGCCTCTGGAAACACCATATATTTT. It specifies CASSQTPTASGNTIYF. V gene TRBV4-1 combines with J gene TRBJ1-3; D is possibly TRBD1 (5 bases). The germline gives CDR1 MGHRA, CDR2 YSYEKL. The V end lost 2 bases, the J end lost 0 bases, and 11 bases lay between the germline ends. The CDR3 extends over 16 amino acids.

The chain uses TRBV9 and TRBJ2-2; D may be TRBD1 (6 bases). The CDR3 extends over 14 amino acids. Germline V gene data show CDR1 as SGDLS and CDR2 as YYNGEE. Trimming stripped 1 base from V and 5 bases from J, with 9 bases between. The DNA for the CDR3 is TGTGCCAGCAGCGTAAAACAGGGAACCGGGGAGCTGTTTTTT. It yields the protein CASSVKQGTGELFF.

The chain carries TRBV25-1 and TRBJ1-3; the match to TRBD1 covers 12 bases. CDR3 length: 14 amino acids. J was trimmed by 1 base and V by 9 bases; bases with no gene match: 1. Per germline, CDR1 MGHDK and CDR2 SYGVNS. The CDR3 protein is CARGQGASGNTIYF. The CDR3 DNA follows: TGTGCCAGGGGACAGGGGGCTTCTGGAAACACCATATATTTT.

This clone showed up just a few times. The CDR3 loop reads CASSKGNYGYTF. The DNA for the CDR3 is TGTGCCAGTAGTAAGGGGAACTATGGCTACACCTTC. The chain uses TRBV19 and TRBJ1-2; D is perhaps TRBD1 (5 bases). V lost 4 bases, J lost 2 bases, and 5 bases lay in between. Germline values: CDR1 LNHDA, CDR2 SQIVND (reference sequence). The CDR3 is 12 residues long.

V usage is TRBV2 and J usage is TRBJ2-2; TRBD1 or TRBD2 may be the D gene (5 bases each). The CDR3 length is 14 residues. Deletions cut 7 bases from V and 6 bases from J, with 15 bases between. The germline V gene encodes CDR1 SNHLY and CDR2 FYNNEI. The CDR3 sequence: CASNGGSDSGELFF. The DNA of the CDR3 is TGTGCCAGCAATGGGGGATCAGACTCCGGGGAGCTGTTTTTT.

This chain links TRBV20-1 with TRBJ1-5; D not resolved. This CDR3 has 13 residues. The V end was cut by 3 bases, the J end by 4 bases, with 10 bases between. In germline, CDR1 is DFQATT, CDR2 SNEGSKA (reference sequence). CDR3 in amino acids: CSASLSLNQPQHF. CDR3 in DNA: TGCAGTGCTAGTCTGAGTCTTAATCAGCCCCAGCATTTT.

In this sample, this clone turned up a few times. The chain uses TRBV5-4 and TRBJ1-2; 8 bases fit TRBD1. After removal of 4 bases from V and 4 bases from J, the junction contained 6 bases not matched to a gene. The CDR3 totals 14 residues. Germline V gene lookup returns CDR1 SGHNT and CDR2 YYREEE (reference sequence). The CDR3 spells CASSPQGAAYGYTF. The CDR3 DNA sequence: TGTGCCAGCAGCCCGCAGGGGGCGGCCTATGGCTACACCTTC. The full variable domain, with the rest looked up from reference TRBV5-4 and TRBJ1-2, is ETGVTQSPTHLIKTRGQQVTLRCSSQSGHNTVSWYQQALGQGPQFIFQYYREEENGRGNFPPRFSGLQFPNYSSELNVNALELDDSALYLCASSPQGAAYGYTFGSGTRLTVV.

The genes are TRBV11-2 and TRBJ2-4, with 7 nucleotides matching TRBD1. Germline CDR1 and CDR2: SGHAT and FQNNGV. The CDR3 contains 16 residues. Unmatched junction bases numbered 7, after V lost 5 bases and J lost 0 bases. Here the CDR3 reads CASSRRQGLAKNIQYF. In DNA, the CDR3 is TGTGCCAGCAGCCGTAGACAGGGTCTAGCCAAAAACATTCAGTACTTC.

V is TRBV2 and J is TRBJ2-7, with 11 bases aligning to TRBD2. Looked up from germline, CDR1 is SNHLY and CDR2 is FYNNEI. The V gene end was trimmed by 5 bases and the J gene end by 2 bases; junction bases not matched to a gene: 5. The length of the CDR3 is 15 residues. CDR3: CASSSLAGDTYEQYF. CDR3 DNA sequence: TGTGCCAGCAGTTCACTAGCGGGGGATACCTACGAGCAGTACTTC.

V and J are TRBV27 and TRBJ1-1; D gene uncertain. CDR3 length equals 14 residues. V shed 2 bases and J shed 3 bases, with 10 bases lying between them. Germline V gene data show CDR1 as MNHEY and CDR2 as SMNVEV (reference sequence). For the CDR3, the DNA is TGTGCCAGCAGTTTAAATGGGGTTGACACTGAAGCTTTCTTT. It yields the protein CASSLNGVDTEAFF.

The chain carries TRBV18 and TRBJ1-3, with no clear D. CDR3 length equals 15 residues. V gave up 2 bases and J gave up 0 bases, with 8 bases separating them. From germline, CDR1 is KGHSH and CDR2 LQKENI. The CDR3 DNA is TGTGCCAGCTCACCAAGAGGCCACTCTGGAAACACCATATATTTT. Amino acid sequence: CASSPRGHSGNTIYF.

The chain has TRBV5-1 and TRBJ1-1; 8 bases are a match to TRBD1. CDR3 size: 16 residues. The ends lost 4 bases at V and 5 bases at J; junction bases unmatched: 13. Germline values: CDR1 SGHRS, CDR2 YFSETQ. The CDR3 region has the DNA TGCGCCAGCAGCCCCAAGCCTCTACAGGGGGAAACTGAAGCTTTCTTT. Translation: CASSPKPLQGETEAFF.

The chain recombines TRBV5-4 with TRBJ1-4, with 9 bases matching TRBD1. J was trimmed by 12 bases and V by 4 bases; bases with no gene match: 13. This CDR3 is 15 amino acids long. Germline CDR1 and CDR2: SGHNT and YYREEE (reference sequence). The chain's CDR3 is CASSPGTGWESELFF. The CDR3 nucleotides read TGTGCCAGCAGCCCTGGGACAGGGTGGGAAAGCGAACTGTTTTTT.

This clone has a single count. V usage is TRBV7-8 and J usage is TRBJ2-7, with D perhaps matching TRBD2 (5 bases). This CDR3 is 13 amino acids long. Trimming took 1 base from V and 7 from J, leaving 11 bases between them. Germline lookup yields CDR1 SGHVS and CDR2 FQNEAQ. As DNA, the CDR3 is TGTGCCAGCAGCTTAGTCTTACGAGGGGAGCAGTACGTC. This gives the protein CASSLVLRGEQYV.

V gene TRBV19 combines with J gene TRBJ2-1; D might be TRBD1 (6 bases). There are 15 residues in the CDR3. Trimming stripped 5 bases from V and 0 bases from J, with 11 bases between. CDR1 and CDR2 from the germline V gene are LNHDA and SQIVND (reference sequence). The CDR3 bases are TGTGCCAGTAGTGTACAGGGCGGCTCCTACAATGAGCAGTTCTTC. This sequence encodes CASSVQGGSYNEQFF.

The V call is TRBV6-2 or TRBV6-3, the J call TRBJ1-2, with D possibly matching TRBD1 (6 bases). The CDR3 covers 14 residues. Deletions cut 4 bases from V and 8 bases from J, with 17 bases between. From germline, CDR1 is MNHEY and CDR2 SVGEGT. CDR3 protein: CASSLTGTLAGYTF. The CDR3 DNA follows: TGTGCCAGCAGTTTAACAGGGACCTTAGCCGGCTACACCTTC.